This T cell receptor beta chain was observed in a study of T cell repertoires in cytomegalovirus infection. Study-wide context: Indications came from public TCR beta signatures; they pointed to CMV infection and to a matching HLA type.

The CDR3 loop spans 15 amino acids. V was clipped by 3 bases and J by 0 bases, with 9 bases between them. The germline V gene encodes CDR1 SGHTA and CDR2 FQGNSA. The study's findings and limits: The study identified carriers of CMV plus the relevant HLA from cumulative public TCR beta family frequency. The ex vivo response was dominated by HLA-C-restricted CMV-specific TCR beta clonotypes.

This clonotype occurred many times. Its specificity is unknown. TCRdb ran MiXCR on the reads and lists one entry per CDR3 protein. The sample consists of fewer than 550,000 distinct CDR3 sequences, about 25% of them appearing once. Input material: PBMCs. The chain couples TRBV7-2 to TRBJ2-4; D is possibly TRBD1 or TRBD2 (5 bases each). This clonotype was sampled from a human donor in good health (CMV status not recorded). Some clones in this sample may be carry-over from other donors' samples. As DNA, the CDR3 is TGTGCCAGCAGCTTCAACGGGGCAGCCAAAAACATTCAGTACTTC. It is translated as CASSFNGAAKNIQYF.